This entry describes one T cell receptor (beta chain). Produced via immunoSEQ multiplex PCR; TCRdb's table is partial and in-frame only. The data contain about 21,000 clones, less than 80% of them singletons. This entry comes from a study of cytotoxic CD8 clonotypes in ibrutinib-treated CLL. Across the whole study: Responses: some 25 partial, 2 complete; after median approximately 67 months, 14 stayed remitted, 12 progressed.

Looked up from germline, CDR1 is SGHNT and CDR2 is YYREEE (reference sequence). Trimming at V came to 4 bases and at J to 7 bases, leaving 4 bases not matched to a gene. The CDR3 is made up of 13 amino acids. The source material was PBMCs, sampled before ibrutinib treatment. This sequence was found in a human donor with chronic lymphocytic leukemia. The V and J genes are TRBV5-4 and TRBJ1-1; 10 positions match TRBD1. In DNA, the CDR3 is TGTGCCAGCAGCGCATGGACAGGGGGTGAAGCTTTCTTT. This gives the protein CASSAWTGGEAFF.